The 10 T cell receptor beta chains listed next were all sequenced from one sample in a study of CD8 T cells in ankylosing spondylitis. General observations from the study: Blood of patients with ankylosing spondylitis appeared to be characterized by a TCR beta motif of eight or nine highly homologous variants.

Their target antigens are unknown. TCRdb reprocessed the 5' RACE reads via MiXCR and lists one record per CDR3 protein. Altogether 700,000 to 1,000,000 distinct CDR3 sequences are present, about 10% being singletons, with the ten largest covering approximately 0.51%. Sample: blood, either unsorted or a sorted T cell fraction (not recorded which). These receptors were collected from a male donor with ankylosing spondylitis.

The DNA for the CDR3 is TGCGCCAGCAGCTGGGGGCCGGACGGGAAAGCTTTCTTT. It encodes CASSWGPDGKAFF. The chain couples TRBV5-1 to TRBJ1-1, with D possibly matching TRBD1 (6 bases). There are 13 residues in the CDR3. Looked up from germline, CDR1 is SGHRS and CDR2 is YFSETQ. Trimming took off 3 bases at V and 9 bases at J, with 15 bases between the two ends.

At least ten counts were recorded for this clonotype. This chain joins TRBV29-1 and TRBJ2-1; perhaps D is TRBD1 or TRBD2 (6 bases each). The germline V gene encodes CDR1 SQVTM and CDR2 ANQGSEA. Trimming left V 6 bases short and J 0 bases short, with 12 bases between. The CDR3 has 14 amino acids. For the CDR3, the DNA is TGCAGCGTAGCCGGGGGCTACTCCTACAATGAGCAGTTCTTC. Translated: CSVAGGYSYNEQFF.

The genes are TRBV20-1 and TRBJ2-3; no reliable D call. The CDR3 spans 14 residues. Germline V lookup: CDR1 DFQATT, CDR2 SNEGSKA (reference sequence). V was clipped by 0 bases and J by 4 bases, with 11 bases between them. The CDR3, as DNA: TGCAGTGCTAGAGATCTGGCTAACTCAGATACGCAGTATTTT. This translates into CSARDLANSDTQYF.

This clonotype was detected only a few times. The J gene is TRBJ2-3, the V gene TRBV7-9, with TRBD2 as a possible D gene (5 bases). Germline CDR1 reads SEHNR; CDR2 reads FQNEAQ (reference sequence). V gave up 4 bases and J gave up 0 bases, with 14 bases separating them. This CDR3 spans 16 amino acids. CDR3 coding DNA: TGTGCCAGCAGCTCCCCGCGGCAGCGGAGCACAGATACGCAGTATTTT. Encoded protein: CASSSPRQRSTDTQYF.

This clonotype was found a few times. CDR3 sequence reads: CASRPRGTGLETQYF. As DNA, the CDR3 is TGTGCCAGCAGACCAAGGGGAACAGGGTTGGAGACCCAGTACTTC. The rearrangement links TRBV12-3 or TRBV12-4 to TRBJ2-5; perhaps TRBD1 as D (6 bases). V lost 6 bases and J lost 5, with 19 bases in between. The CDR3 runs to 15 residues.

The table lists this clonotype with a few counts. The chain uses TRBV7-2 and TRBJ1-1; no definite D call. The CDR3 is 13 residues long. CDR1 and CDR2 (germline): SGHTA, FQGNSA. Trimming stripped 2 bases from V and 6 bases from J, with 10 bases between. The CDR3 nucleotides read TGTGCCAGCAGCTTAATCTCGTCCGCTGAAGCTTTCTTT. It encodes CASSLISSAEAFF. Drawing the rest from reference TRBV7-2 and TRBJ1-1, the complete variable domain is GAGVSQSPSNKVTEKGKDVELRCDPISGHTALYWYRQSLGQGLEFLIYFQGNSAPDKSGLPSDRFSAERTGGSVSTLTIQRTQQEDSAVYLCASSLISSAEAFFGQGTRLTVV.

There are many counts of this clonotype. The J gene is TRBJ1-2, the V gene TRBV4-3; D unresolved. The germline V gene encodes CDR1 LGHNA and CDR2 YSLEER. V gave up 1 base and J gave up 0 bases, with 15 bases separating them. CDR3 length equals 17 residues. CDR3 sequence reads: CASSQGDQLLANYGYTF. The CDR3 nucleotides read TGCGCCAGCAGCCAAGGGGATCAGTTGCTAGCTAACTATGGCTACACCTTC.

This clonotype was seen a few times. The chain carries TRBV18 and TRBJ1-2, with no clear D. V was pared by 1 base and J by 6 bases, with 12 bases between. The germline gives CDR1 KGHSH, CDR2 LQKENI. The CDR3 contains 14 residues. CDR3 in amino acids: CASSPLSGSDGYTF. DNA of the CDR3: TGTGCCAGCTCACCACTTTCCGGGTCCGATGGCTACACCTTC. The full variable domain, with the rest looked up from reference TRBV18 and TRBJ1-2, is NAGVMQNPRHLVRRRGQEARLRCSPMKGHSHVYWYRQLPEEGLKFMVYLQKENIIDESGMPKERFSAEFPKEGPSILRIQQVVRGDSAAYFCASSPLSGSDGYTFGSGTRLTVV.

In this sample, this clonotype turned up many times. The gene calls are TRBV12-3 or TRBV12-4 and TRBJ2-1, with unresolved D. This CDR3 region has 14 residues. V gave up 5 bases and J gave up 2 bases, with 10 bases separating them. The CDR3 region is CASSPGPAYNEQFF. In DNA form, the CDR3 reads TGTGCCAGCAGTCCAGGACCTGCCTACAATGAGCAGTTCTTC.

A few counts support this clonotype. This chain joins TRBV12-3 or TRBV12-4 and TRBJ2-3; tentatively, D is TRBD1 (6 bases). CDR3 length: 15 amino acids. Trimming left V 5 bases short and J 0 bases short, with 12 bases between. The CDR3 loop reads CASSPDRTSTDTQYF. The CDR3 coding sequence is TGTGCCAGCAGTCCCGACAGGACTAGCACAGATACGCAGTATTTT.